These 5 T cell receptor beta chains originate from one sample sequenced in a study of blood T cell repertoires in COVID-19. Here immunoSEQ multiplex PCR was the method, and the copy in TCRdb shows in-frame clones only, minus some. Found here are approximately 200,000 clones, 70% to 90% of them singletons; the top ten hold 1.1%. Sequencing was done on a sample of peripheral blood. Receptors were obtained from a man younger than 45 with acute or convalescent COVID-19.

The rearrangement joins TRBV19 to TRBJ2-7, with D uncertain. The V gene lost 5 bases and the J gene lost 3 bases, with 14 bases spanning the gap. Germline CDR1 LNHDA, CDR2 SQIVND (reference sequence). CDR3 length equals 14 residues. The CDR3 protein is CASSLTYDLYEQYF. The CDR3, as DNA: TGTGCCAGTAGTTTGACATACGATCTCTACGAGCAGTACTTC.

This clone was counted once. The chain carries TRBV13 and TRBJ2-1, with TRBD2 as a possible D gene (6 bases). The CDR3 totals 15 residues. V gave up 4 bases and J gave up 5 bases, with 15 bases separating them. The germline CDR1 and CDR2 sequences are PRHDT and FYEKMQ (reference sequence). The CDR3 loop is CASSYPLEGDNEQFF. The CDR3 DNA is TGTGCCAGCAGCTATCCGTTGGAGGGCGACAATGAGCAGTTCTTC.

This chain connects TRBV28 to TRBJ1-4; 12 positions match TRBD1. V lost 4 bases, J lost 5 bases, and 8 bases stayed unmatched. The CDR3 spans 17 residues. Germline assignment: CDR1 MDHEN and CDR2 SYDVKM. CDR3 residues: CASSSPGQGARNEKLFF. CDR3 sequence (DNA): TGTGCCAGCAGTTCCCCGGGACAGGGGGCGCGGAATGAAAAACTGTTTTTT. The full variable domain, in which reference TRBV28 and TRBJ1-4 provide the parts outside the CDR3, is DVKVTQSSRYLVKRTGEKVFLECVQDMDHENMFWYRQDPGLGLRLIYFSYDVKMKEKGDIPEGYSVSREKKERFSLILESASTNQTSMYLCASSSPGQGARNEKLFFGSGTQLSVL.

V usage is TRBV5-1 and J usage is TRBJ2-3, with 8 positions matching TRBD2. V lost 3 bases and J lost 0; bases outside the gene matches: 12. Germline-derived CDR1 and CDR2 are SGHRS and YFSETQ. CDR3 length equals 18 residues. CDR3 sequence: CASSSFPISGASTDTQYF. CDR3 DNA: TGCGCCAGCAGCTCTTTCCCCATTAGCGGGGCCAGCACAGATACGCAGTATTTT.

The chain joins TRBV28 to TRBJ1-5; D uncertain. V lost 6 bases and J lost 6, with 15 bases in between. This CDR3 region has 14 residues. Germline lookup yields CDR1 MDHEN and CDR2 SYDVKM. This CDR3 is CASSPRGMGQPQHF. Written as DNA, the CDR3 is TGTGCCAGCAGCCCACGGGGAATGGGTCAGCCCCAGCATTTT.